The 20 T cell receptor beta chains in this list originate from one sample, sequenced in a study of T cells after yellow fever vaccination (dated by TCRdb to between 2018 and 2021). The library was prepared using 5' RACE. The sample was run on an Illumina HiSeq 2500. The raw public data were reprocessed by TCRdb itself: fastp quality trimming at Q25, MiXCR clonotype calling, in-frame beta chains only. Rows matching on CDR3 protein sequence are summarized as one entry with the most common DNA and genes. Here the sample has tens of thousands of distinct CDR3 sequences; around 3.4% occur a single time. 0.75% to 1% of the sample belongs to the ten largest clones. The treatment or condition label, as the study defines it: live attenuated yellow fever vaccine strain. The material was PBMCs, either bulk or a sorted T-cell subset (CD4+, CD8+, memory, or dextramer-sorted; not recorded which), obtained about 49 days after the first yellow fever vaccination. These receptors all stem from a man aged 18-30 years who received the YFV17D yellow fever vaccine.

This clonotype has at least ten counts. This rearrangement joins TRBV7-2 to TRBJ2-7; weak D call: TRBD1 (6 bases). The CDR3 contains 14 residues. Per germline, CDR1 SGHTA and CDR2 FQGNSA. V was shortened by 5 bases and J by 2 bases, with 13 bases between the two germline ends. CDR3 in amino acids: CASSAGVGTYEQYV. CDR3 sequence (DNA): TGTGCCAGCAGCGCAGGGGTGGGCACCTACGAGCAGTACGTC.

This clonotype was counted ten times or more. The J gene is TRBJ2-4, the V gene TRBV7-9; a possible D gene is TRBD1 (6 bases). CDR1 is SEHNR and CDR2 is FQNEAQ in the germline V gene (reference sequence). The V gene lost 3 bases and the J gene lost 6 bases, with 12 bases spanning the gap. The CDR3 extends over 14 amino acids. The CDR3 spells CASSFQGSPNIQYF. The CDR3, as DNA: TGTGCCAGCAGCTTTCAGGGGTCTCCAAACATTCAGTACTTC.

The sample holds many counts of this clonotype. The CDR3 bases are TGTGCCAGCAGTCTGGGACAGGGGGATACGCAGTATTTT. This encodes CASSLGQGDTQYF. The V call is TRBV7-3, the J call TRBJ2-3, with 10 positions matching TRBD1. Germline V gives CDR1 SGHTA, CDR2 FQGTGA. The CDR3 is 13 residues long. With V trimmed by 6 bases and J by 6 bases, 3 bases remained unmatched.

This clonotype was seen repeatedly, ten times or more. The chain joins TRBV28 to TRBJ1-5, with D possibly matching TRBD1 (5 bases). With 6 bases removed from V and 6 bases from J, the gap between germline ends came to 6 bases. Germline CDR1 MDHEN, CDR2 SYDVKM. This CDR3 has 11 residues. The CDR3 sequence is CASRGVQPQHF. The CDR3 DNA reads TGTGCCAGCAGGGGGGTTCAGCCCCAGCATTTT. Complete variable domain (other parts from reference TRBV28 and TRBJ1-5): DVKVTQSSRYLVKRTGEKVFLECVQDMDHENMFWYRQDPGLGLRLIYFSYDVKMKEKGDIPEGYSVSREKKERFSLILESASTNQTSMYLCASRGVQPQHFGDGTRLSIL.

In its sample, this clonotype was seen many times. This sequence joins TRBV7-2 and TRBJ2-1; 8 nucleotides align to TRBD1. CDR1 is SGHTA, CDR2 FQGNSA, per germline. V dropped 1 base and J dropped 4; count of bases not matched to a gene: 3. The CDR3 has 15 residues. The CDR3 DNA follows: TGTGCCAGCAGCTTAGGGACAGGGATGTACAATGAGCAGTTCTTC. It is translated as CASSLGTGMYNEQFF.

This clonotype was detected many times. V is TRBV4-3 and J is TRBJ2-5; 11 nucleotides line up with TRBD2. The CDR3 length is 17 residues. The germline gives CDR1 LGHNA, CDR2 YSLEER. After removal of 0 bases from V and 3 bases from J, the junction contained 6 bases not matched to a gene. CDR3 residues: CASSQDVRLAGKETQYF. CDR3 sequence (DNA): TGCGCCAGCAGCCAAGATGTCAGACTAGCGGGGAAAGAGACCCAGTACTTC.

In this sample, this clonotype turned up many times. This sequence joins TRBV12-3 or TRBV12-4 and TRBJ1-6; the D gene is possibly TRBD1 (5 bases). V was trimmed by 8 bases and J by 11 bases, leaving 25 bases between them. This CDR3 has 16 residues. The CDR3 here is CASSILQAPGRAPLHF. In DNA form, the CDR3 reads TGTGCCAGCTCCATATTACAGGCGCCGGGTAGGGCACCCCTCCACTTT.

This clonotype was seen at least ten times. This rearrangement joins TRBV5-1 to TRBJ2-2; D assignment may be TRBD1 or TRBD2 (6 bases each). The CDR3 sequence is 16 residues long. Germline V gives CDR1 SGHRS, CDR2 YFSETQ. V was cut by 1 base and J by 4 bases, with 14 bases left in between. CDR3 protein: CASSLRQGRTTGELFF. The CDR3 DNA reads as TGCGCCAGCAGCTTGCGTCAGGGGAGGACCACCGGGGAGCTGTTTTTT.

This clonotype was recorded at least ten times. The J gene is TRBJ2-1, the V gene TRBV5-5; possibly TRBD1 for D (5 bases). The germline gives CDR1 SGHKS, CDR2 YYEKEE (reference sequence). This CDR3 spans 14 amino acids. V lost 0 bases to trimming and J lost 6 bases, with 10 bases between them. For the CDR3, the DNA is TGTGCCAGCAGCTTGGCCAGGGCCCTCAATGAGCAGTTCTTC. Its protein product is CASSLARALNEQFF.

In its sample, this clonotype was seen many times. The V gene is TRBV12-3 or TRBV12-4, the J gene TRBJ1-2; D is uncertain. This CDR3 contains 13 residues. Trimming shortened V by 11 bases and J by 5 bases, and 18 bases separated the two germline ends. Here the CDR3 DNA reads TGTGCCGGATACGGAGACGCGGGGTATGGCTACACCTTC. Residues: CAGYGDAGYGYTF.

This clonotype was counted ten times or more. V is TRBV4-1 and J is TRBJ2-3; a weak D match, TRBD2 (6 bases). Looked up from germline, CDR1 is MGHRA and CDR2 is YSYEKL. V gave up 4 bases and J gave up 2 bases, with 10 bases separating them. The CDR3 is 14 amino acids. The CDR3 is CASSRGVFTDTQYF. The CDR3, as DNA: TGCGCCAGCAGCCGCGGGGTTTTCACAGATACGCAGTATTTT.

This clonotype was observed many times. The chain carries TRBV27 and TRBJ1-3; D unclear. The length of the CDR3 is 16 residues. Trimming cost V 7 bases and J 3 bases, with 19 bases left between them. Germline V gene sequence: CDR1 MNHEY, CDR2 SMNVEV (reference sequence). The CDR3 sequence is CASTLNGDLSGNTIYF. The CDR3 DNA reads TGTGCCAGCACCTTGAATGGAGATTTAAGTGGAAACACCATATATTTT.

This clonotype was detected many times. The rearrangement joins TRBV7-2 to TRBJ2-2; the D call may be TRBD1 or TRBD2 (6 bases each). This CDR3 is 16 amino acids long. The germline V gene has CDR1 SGHTA and CDR2 FQGNSA. The ends were cut back, 4 bases at V and 5 bases at J, with 17 bases in the middle. CDR3 DNA: TGTGCCAGCAGCTCGCGGGGACAAACGACTACCGGGGAGCTGTTTTTT. Protein product: CASSSRGQTTTGELFF.

In this sample, this clonotype turned up many times. This sequence joins TRBV19 and TRBJ2-1; the D gene is possibly TRBD2 (6 bases). Germline V gene sequence: CDR1 LNHDA, CDR2 SQIVND (reference sequence). The V and J ends lost 1 base and 8 bases respectively, with 12 bases between them. The CDR3 is 14 amino acids. CDR3 loop: CASSIGLEGYEQFF. The CDR3 region has the DNA TGTGCCAGTAGTATAGGACTAGAGGGATATGAGCAGTTCTTC.

This clonotype has at least ten counts. The rearrangement joins TRBV29-1 to TRBJ2-1; tentatively, D is TRBD1 or TRBD2 (6 bases each). V was trimmed by 7 bases and J by 1 base, leaving 11 bases between them. Germline V gives CDR1 SQVTM, CDR2 ANQGSEA. The CDR3 extends over 13 amino acids. The CDR3 here is CSGGASSYNEQFF. The CDR3 DNA follows: TGCAGCGGGGGGGCCTCTTCCTACAATGAGCAGTTCTTC.

This clonotype was detected many times. The rearrangement joins TRBV18 to TRBJ2-4; TRBD1 agrees at 9 bases. Trimming cost V 3 bases and J 4 bases; bases outside gene matches: 1. Per germline, CDR1 KGHSH and CDR2 LQKENI. This CDR3 comprises 14 residues. The CDR3 sequence: CASSPGQGKNIQYF. CDR3 DNA: TGTGCCAGCTCACCCGGACAGGGGAAAAACATTCAGTACTTC.

This clonotype was counted many times. J is TRBJ2-2 and V is TRBV7-9, with TRBD2 matching 11 bases. V shed 10 bases and J 5 bases; nucleotides not matched to a gene: 3. Germline V gene sequence: CDR1 SEHNR, CDR2 FQNEAQ (reference sequence). The CDR3 consists of 13 residues. CDR3 nucleotides: TGTGCCACGACTAGCGGGGCGACCGGGGAGCTGTTTTTT. Translating gives CATTSGATGELFF.

This clonotype has at least ten counts. The chain employs TRBV11-2 and TRBJ1-1, with 7 positions matching TRBD1. J was trimmed by 9 bases and V by 7 bases; bases with no gene match: 17. The CDR3 totals 15 residues. Germline V gene data show CDR1 as SGHAT and CDR2 as FQNNGV. CDR3: CASTSSGSGGLKAFF. The CDR3 region has the DNA TGTGCCAGCACATCTAGCGGGTCAGGGGGACTGAAAGCTTTCTTT.

By share, this clonotype ranks as medium-sized (0.01 to 0.1%). This rearrangement joins TRBV7-2 to TRBJ2-3; D possibly corresponds to TRBD1 (5 bases). The V end lost 4 bases, the J end lost 5 bases, and 13 bases lay between the germline ends. This CDR3 is built from 14 residues. Germline V gene sequence: CDR1 SGHTA, CDR2 FQGNSA. The CDR3 region is CASSSTRVGDTQYF. The DNA for the CDR3 is TGTGCCAGCAGCTCGACCAGGGTCGGAGATACGCAGTATTTT.

This clonotype was seen many times. The chain joins TRBV20-1 to TRBJ1-5, with 7 positions matching TRBD1. J lost 6 bases, V lost 4 bases, and 6 bases had no gene match. Germline-derived CDR1 and CDR2 are DFQATT and SNEGSKA (reference sequence). The CDR3 has 13 amino acids. The CDR3 loop is CSANTGVGQPQHF. The CDR3 bases are TGCAGTGCTAATACAGGGGTGGGTCAGCCCCAGCATTTT.